This TCR beta chain derives from a study of T-cell memory formation after mild COVID-19. Overall study context: TCR clustering was largely donor specific.

Trimming left V 0 bases short and J 6 bases short, with 9 bases between. CDR1 SGDLS and CDR2 YYNGEE come from the germline V gene. The CDR3 has 14 amino acids. TCRdb ran MiXCR on the 5' RACE reads and lists one entry per CDR3 protein. The sample shows hundreds of thousands of distinct CDR3 sequences, around 18% of them seen only once. The count of this clonotype is one. This clonotype was obtained from an adult woman who had mild COVID-19 (a few samples of this study predate the infection). Cell type and time point are not known. Material: PBMCs or a T cell subset sorted from them (not recorded which). The chain employs TRBV9 and TRBJ1-4, with a possible D match to TRBD1 (5 bases). The DNA for the CDR3 is TGTGCCAGCAGCGTAGGAGGGGAGGATGAAAAACTGTTTTTT. Its protein is CASSVGGEDEKLFF.